This is a list of T cell receptor beta chains from one sample in a study of beta chain features in type 1 diabetes. The protocol was immunoSEQ multiplex PCR, while the TCRdb copy is restricted to in-frame clones and leaves out a portion. The sample lists roughly 300,000 clones, over 11% occurring once. Sequencing was carried out using naive CD4+ T cells from blood. The receptor source for this set is a man aged 25 to 40 with type 1 diabetes. CDR3s include the opening cysteine and the closing phenylalanine or tryptophan. Fields, in order: J gene, D gene, V gene, clone size, CDR3 DNA, CDR3 protein. D genes are given only for firm matches. Some rows mark clone size as missing; the rest say once, few, many or name a class of expanded clone.

TRBJ1-2	NA	TRBV28	NA	TGTGCCAGCAGCCAATATGGCTACACCTTC	CASSQYGYTF
TRBJ2-1	TRBD2	TRBV5-1	few	TGCGCCAGTTCAGCGGGAGCTGTACCGTACAATGAGCAGTTCTTC	CASSAGAVPYNEQFF
TRBJ2-1	TRBD2	TRBV5-1	NA	TGCGCCACTAGACTAGGGCTAGCGGGAAGCAATGAGCAGTTCTTC	CATRLGLAGSNEQFF
TRBJ2-2	TRBD2	TRBV13	NA	TGTGCCAGCAGCCCGCTAGGACTAGCGGGAGGAATAGGGGAGCTGTTTTTT	CASSPLGLAGGIGELFF
TRBJ2-5	TRBD1	TRBV29-1	NA	TGCAGCATCCAACAGGGGGCTGGAGAGACCCAGTACTTC	CSIQQGAGETQYF
TRBJ2-5	TRBD1	TRBV5-4	NA	TGTGCCAGCAGCTTAAGGGACAGGGCCCGGGAGACCCAGTACTTC	CASSLRDRARETQYF
TRBJ2-5	NA	TRBV4-2	NA	TGTGCCAGCAGCCAAGATCGGCTAGCCCTAAAGACCCAGTACTTC	CASSQDRLALKTQYF
TRBJ2-7	NA	TRBV6-5	NA	TGTGCCAGCAGTCGCAGCAAGCGTAGCGTGGAGCAGTACTTC	CASSRSKRSVEQYF
TRBJ1-2	TRBD1	TRBV7-2	NA	TGTGCCAGCAGCGGGACAGGGGGGAGGTATGGCTACACCTTC	CASSGTGGRYGYTF
TRBJ2-3	NA	TRBV28	NA	TGTGCCAGCAGTTCCGGAGACAGAGACACAGATACGCAGTATTTT	CASSSGDRDTDTQYF
TRBJ2-6	TRBD1	TRBV28	NA	TGTGCCAGCAGTTCGGGACAGGGGGCATTTGGGGCCAACGTCCTGACTTTC	CASSSGQGAFGANVLTF
TRBJ1-4	NA	TRBV30	NA	TGTGCCTGGAGCGCCTTAACGGGTGAAAAACTGTTTTTT	CAWSALTGEKLFF
TRBJ1-3	NA	TRBV18	NA	TGTGCCAGCTCACCAGAGTCCTCTGGAAACACCATATATTTT	CASSPESSGNTIYF
TRBJ2-2	NA	TRBV11-2	NA	TGTGCCAGCAGCTTAGACCCGGGACAAATTACCGGGGAGCTGTTTTTT	CASSLDPGQITGELFF
TRBJ2-3	TRBD2	TRBV7-2	few	TGTGCCAGCAGGAACCGACTAGCGGGAATAGATACGCAGTATTTT	CASRNRLAGIDTQYF
TRBJ2-2	TRBD2	TRBV29-1	few	TGCAGCGCGTCCCTACGACTAGCGGGAACCGGGGAGCTGTTTTTT	CSASLRLAGTGELFF
TRBJ2-7	NA	TRBV5-1	few	TGCGCCAGCAGCTTCGAAGACAGGAATTCCTACGAGCAGTACTTC	CASSFEDRNSYEQYF
TRBJ1-2	TRBD1	TRBV7-2	few	TGTGCCAGCAGCTGGGGACAGGGAGCAAATGGCTACACCTTC	CASSWGQGANGYTF
TRBJ2-1	TRBD1	TRBV19	NA	TGTGCCAGTGGACAGGGGAATGAGCAGTTCTTC	CASGQGNEQFF
TRBJ2-7	TRBD1	TRBV5-1	NA	TGCGCCAGCAGCCGAAGACAGGGTGACGAGCAGTACTTC	CASSRRQGDEQYF
TRBJ2-1	TRBD1	TRBV11-3	few	TGTGCCAGCAGCTTAAGGGACAGCTACAATGAGCAGTTCTTC	CASSLRDSYNEQFF
TRBJ2-1	NA	TRBV7-9	NA	TGTGCCTTACCGCGGGATAATTACAATGAGCAGTTCTTC	CALPRDNYNEQFF
TRBJ2-2	NA	TRBV5-6	NA	TGTGCCAGCAGCCCCGCGAACACCGGGGAGCTGTTTTTT	CASSPANTGELFF
TRBJ1-1	NA	TRBV14	NA	TGTGCCAGCAGCCCGCAGGAGAACACTGAAGCTTTCTTT	CASSPQENTEAFF
TRBJ1-2	TRBD1	TRBV7-2	few	TGTGCCAGCAGCTCGTGGACAGGGCACTATGGCTACACCTTC	CASSSWTGHYGYTF
TRBJ1-5	TRBD1	TRBV28	NA	TGTGCCAGCAGTATCTGGACAGGGGGCAATCAGCCCCAGCATTTT	CASSIWTGGNQPQHF
TRBJ1-2	TRBD1	TRBV7-9	NA	TGTGCCAGCAGCCCAACCCCCTCGACAGGGGCCTCTAACTATGGCTACACCTTC	CASSPTPSTGASNYGYTF
TRBJ2-1	NA	TRBV30	NA	TGTGCCTGGAGGGGAAGTCTAGGGGTTGAGGTCTTC	CAWRGSLGVEVF
TRBJ2-3	NA	TRBV5-4	NA	TGTGCCAGCAGCTTGGGCCCGGGGGGCACAGATACGCAGTATTTT	CASSLGPGGTDTQYF
TRBJ2-7	TRBD2	TRBV7-9	few	TGTGCCAGCAGTCGAGGGACTAGCGGGAGAAACTACGAGCAGTACTTC	CASSRGTSGRNYEQYF
TRBJ2-7	NA	TRBV27	NA	TGTGCCAGCAGTTTAGAGGGCGGGTTGGCCTACGAGCAGTACTTC	CASSLEGGLAYEQYF
TRBJ2-7	NA	TRBV19	few	TGTGTCAAGTGCAGGGAAAGTGAAAATTCCTACGAGCAGTACTTC	CVKCRESENSYEQYF
TRBJ2-6	TRBD1	TRBV18	few	TGTGCCAGCTCACCAAGGGACAGGGCTGGTGTCCTGACTTTC	CASSPRDRAGVLTF
TRBJ2-1	NA	TRBV7-2	NA	TGTGCCAGCAGCTTAATCCAGGGCTACAATGAGCAGTTCTTC	CASSLIQGYNEQFF
TRBJ1-5	NA	TRBV23-1	few	TGCGCCAGCAGTCAATGGAGGAAGGCAGAAGATAGCAATCAGCCCCAGCATTTT	CASSQWRKAEDSNQPQHF
TRBJ2-3	NA	TRBV10-2	NA	TGCGCCAGCACCGCGGGTTATAGCACAGATACGCAGTATTTT	CASTAGYSTDTQYF
TRBJ2-6	NA	TRBV29-1	few	TGCAGCGTTGAAGACAGGGCTGGGGCCAACGTCCTGACTTTC	CSVEDRAGANVLTF
TRBJ2-3	NA	TRBV7-3	NA	TGTGCCAGCAGCGCTCAGCTCAGGGGTACAGATACGCAGTATTTT	CASSAQLRGTDTQYF
TRBJ2-7	TRBD2	TRBV5-6	few	TGTGCCAGCAGCCACAACGGACTAGGGCAGGCCGAGCAGTACTTC	CASSHNGLGQAEQYF
TRBJ2-2	NA	TRBV25-1	NA	TGTGCCAGCAGCTCTGGCGGAGCAAACACCGGGGAGCTGTTTTTT	CASSSGGANTGELFF
TRBJ2-3	NA	TRBV29-1	NA	TGCAGCGTTGGGTCAGGGCACACAGATACGCAGTATTTT	CSVGSGHTDTQYF